The clone carrying this T cell receptor (beta chain) was recorded many times. A library of TCRbeta sequences, prepared with unique molecular identifiers, was generated. TCRdb redid the calling of the PCR reads with MiXCR, one entry per CDR3 protein. Of 120,000 to 150,000 distinct CDR3 sequences in the sample, about 8.8% were seen once. This specimen belongs to a study of T-cell reconstitution after alpha-beta-depleted transplantation in children. Between the trimmed V and J ends, which lost 6 bases and 5 bases, there was a span of 13 bases. The CDR3 runs to 13 residues. This chain joins TRBV12-3 or TRBV12-4 and TRBJ2-5; D is tentatively TRBD1 or TRBD2 (7 bases each). The TCR comes from a female patient aged 2-10 years who had a stem cell transplant for congenital amegakaryocytic thrombocytopenia, so the T cells may come from the graft donor. The source material was PBMCs, mostly from graft donor cells, sampled 180 days after TCRalphabeta/CD19-depleted stem cell transplant. CDR3 amino acids: CASRGGGRETQYF. Here the CDR3 DNA reads TGTGCCAGCAGGGGAGGGGGCCGGGAGACCCAGTACTTC.